One and the same sample provided the 5 T cell receptor beta chains below, sequenced in a study of Graves' ophthalmopathy and Graves' hyperthyroidism. Amplified TCR beta CDR3 regions were obtained using RNA transcripts as template. HTBI primers were used in a first-round RT-PCR, which preceded a second-round multiplex PCR. TCRdb re-analysed the multiplex PCR reads in MiXCR, keeping a single row per CDR3 protein. This table has around 1,000,000 distinct CDR3 sequences, less than 45% appearing once. The sample comprised peripheral blood or thyroid tissue (not recorded which). These receptors came from an adult man with Graves' hyperthyroidism.

A note on this clonotype: This clone may be a read error of a much larger clone one base away. J is TRBJ2-5 and V is TRBV7-7; D is perhaps TRBD2 (5 bases). This CDR3 spans 16 amino acids. The germline V gene encodes CDR1 SSHAT and CDR2 FNYEAQ (reference sequence). Trimming removed 7 bases from V and 4 bases from J, with 22 bases in between. CDR3 nucleotide sequence: TGTGCCAGCACCCCAGACGGAAACACCGCGGGAGAGACCCAGTACTTC. Protein sequence: CASTPDGNTAGETQYF. Complete variable domain (other parts from reference TRBV7-7 and TRBJ2-5): GAGVSQSPRYKVTKRGQDVTLRCDPISSHATLYWYQQALGQGPEFLTYFNYEAQPDKSGLPSDRFSAERPEGSISTLTIQRTEQRDSAMYRCASTPDGNTAGETQYFGPGTRLLVL.

This rearrangement joins TRBV29-1 to TRBJ1-3; a possible D gene is TRBD1 (5 bases). Germline V gene data show CDR1 as SQVTM and CDR2 as ANQGSEA. The V gene lost 0 bases and the J gene lost 0 bases, with 15 bases spanning the gap. The CDR3 spans 17 residues. CDR3 DNA sequence: TGCAGCGTTGAAGATCGGGGGACGAGGGTCTCTGGAAACACCATATATTTT. Protein: CSVEDRGTRVSGNTIYF.

This clonotype has ten or more counts. The chain uses TRBV19 and TRBJ1-1; D might be TRBD1 (6 bases). The length of the CDR3 is 13 residues. Trimming took off 9 bases at V and 3 bases at J, with 14 bases between the two ends. The germline gives CDR1 LNHDA, CDR2 SQIVND (reference sequence). In DNA, the CDR3 is TGTGCCAGCAAATACAGGGTCGACACTGAAGCTTTCTTT. Encoded protein: CASKYRVDTEAFF.

This clonotype was seen at least ten times. The chain has TRBV7-2 and TRBJ2-5; TRBD1 is a possible D gene (6 bases). Germline CDR1 and CDR2: SGHTA and FQGNSA. V lost 5 bases and J lost 4, with 23 bases in between. The CDR3 covers 17 residues. CDR3 protein: CASSPGQIPSSGETQYF. CDR3 in DNA: TGTGCCAGCAGCCCCGGACAGATCCCCAGCTCTGGAGAGACCCAGTACTTC.

This clonotype showed up many times. The rearrangement uses TRBV7-9 and TRBJ1-3, with a tentative D call TRBD1 (6 bases). CDR1 SEHNR and CDR2 FQNEAQ come from the germline V gene (reference sequence). This CDR3 region has 17 residues. V gave up 3 bases and J gave up 4 bases, with 19 bases separating them. CDR3 in DNA: TGTGCCAGCAGCTTCCGGGCAGGGGACCTTCTGGGAAACACCATATATTTT. This encodes CASSFRAGDLLGNTIYF.